Presented here are 32 T cell receptor beta chains from one specimen sequenced in a study of cytomegalovirus exposure and HLA in healthy donors. PCR amplification relied on 60 Vbeta primers (plus 13 Jbeta primers). TCRdb's copy holds only in-frame clones and misses some; the assay was immunoSEQ multiplex PCR. The sample records approximately 210,000 clones, 75% to 85% being singletons. The sample taken for sequencing was PBMCs. The receptors here all came from a girl under 18 in good health and CMV-seropositive.

This clone occurred a few times. This chain links TRBV5-1 with TRBJ2-3; 12 bases map to TRBD2. The germline gives CDR1 SGHRS, CDR2 YFSETQ. With V trimmed by 3 bases and J by 5 bases, 1 base remained unmatched. The CDR3 consists of 14 residues. This CDR3 is CASSWGLAGDTQYF. DNA for the CDR3: TGCGCCAGCAGCTGGGGACTAGCGGGAGATACGCAGTATTTT.

This chain links TRBV7-9 with TRBJ1-6, with 7 bases matching TRBD1. The CDR3 consists of 15 residues. Germline assignment: CDR1 SEHNR and CDR2 FQNEAQ (reference sequence). V lost 5 bases and J lost 6; bases outside the gene matches: 7. The chain's CDR3 is CASSPGQSSNSPLHF. The CDR3 region has the DNA TGTGCCAGCAGCCCGGGACAGTCTAGTAATTCACCCCTCCACTTT.

The chain employs TRBV20-1 and TRBJ2-3; D gene uncertain. Germline V gene data show CDR1 as DFQATT and CDR2 as SNEGSKA (reference sequence). The CDR3 sequence is 11 residues long. Trimming removed 7 bases from V and 8 bases from J, with 13 bases in between. The CDR3 DNA reads as TGCAGTGGTTGGGTGCCAGGTACGCAGTATTTT. This encodes CSGWVPGTQYF.

The chain joins TRBV2 to TRBJ2-2, with D maybe TRBD2 (5 bases). The length of the CDR3 is 12 residues. Germline CDR1 and CDR2: SNHLY and FYNNEI. V lost 11 bases to trimming and J lost 1 base, with 8 bases between them. In DNA form, the CDR3 reads TGTGCCTGCCGGGAGAACACCGGGGAGCTGTTTTTT. It codes for CACRENTGELFF.

The gene calls are TRBV9 and TRBJ2-2; 11 positions agree with TRBD2. There are 20 residues in the CDR3. Germline lookup yields CDR1 SGDLS and CDR2 YYNGEE. The V gene end was trimmed by 2 bases and the J gene end by 4 bases; junction bases not matched to a gene: 16. Here the CDR3 DNA reads TGTGCCAGCAGCGTCGCCCCAGGTGGGCTAGCGGGGGGTGTCACCGGGGAGCTGTTTTTT. As protein: CASSVAPGGLAGGVTGELFF.

The chain links TRBV6-1 to TRBJ2-5; D unresolved. CDR1 MNHNS and CDR2 SASEGT come from the germline V gene. V was cut by 2 bases and J by 7 bases, with 11 bases left in between. The CDR3 totals 13 residues. The CDR3 region has the DNA TGTGCCAGCAGTGAACAAGAGTCTCGGACCCAGTACTTC. Its translation is CASSEQESRTQYF.

This clone was observed a handful of times. V gene TRBV5-4 combines with J gene TRBJ1-2, with a weak D call TRBD1 (5 bases). The germline V gene has CDR1 SGHNT and CDR2 YYREEE (reference sequence). The CDR3 consists of 15 residues. The V end lost 0 bases, the J end lost 0 bases, and 9 bases lay between the germline ends. CDR3: CASSLGGGANYGYTF. The CDR3 DNA follows: TGTGCCAGCAGCTTGGGTGGGGGGGCTAACTATGGCTACACCTTC.

CDR3 coding DNA: TGTGCCAGCAGCTTAGGAAGGGGACAGGGCGTCTATGGCTACACCTTC. Translated, it gives CASSLGRGQGVYGYTF. The J gene is TRBJ1-2, the V gene TRBV11-2; 9 nucleotides match TRBD1. The V gene end was trimmed by 1 base and the J gene end by 4 bases; junction bases not matched to a gene: 7. CDR3 size: 16 residues. Germline-derived CDR1 and CDR2 are SGHAT and FQNNGV.

V is TRBV9 and J is TRBJ2-7, with 7 positions matching TRBD2. There are 17 residues in the CDR3. CDR1 is SGDLS and CDR2 is YYNGEE in the germline V gene. Unmatched junction bases numbered 22, after V lost 3 bases and J lost 10 bases. CDR3 DNA sequence: TGTGCCAGCAGCGCCCTCGATCTTAGCGGGCCAGGAGCGCAACAGTACTTC. Translated, it gives CASSALDLSGPGAQQYF.

CDR3 DNA: TGTGCCAGCAGCCTGGGACTAGCGGGGGGACCCTACGAGCAGTACTTC. Protein sequence: CASSLGLAGGPYEQYF. The chain joins TRBV13 to TRBJ2-7; 15 nucleotides align to TRBD2. J gave up 2 bases and V 5 bases, and 4 bases lay outside the gene matches. CDR1 is PRHDT, CDR2 FYEKMQ, per germline (reference sequence). CDR3 size: 16 residues.

This clone was seen once. This chain uses TRBV6-5 with TRBJ2-7, with 9 bases fitting TRBD1. The V segment lost 5 bases and the J segment 2 bases; nucleotides outside the gene matches: 7. The CDR3 has 15 residues. CDR1 and CDR2 (germline): MNHEY, SVGAGI. For the CDR3, the DNA is TGTGCCAGCAGTAGACCGGGACAGGGAGCCTACGAGCAGTACTTC. Translating gives CASSRPGQGAYEQYF.

The gene calls are TRBV6-1 and TRBJ2-7; a weak D match, TRBD2 (6 bases). The length of the CDR3 is 14 residues. V was cut by 2 bases and J by 4 bases, with 12 bases left in between. CDR1 and CDR2 (germline): MNHNS, SASEGT. The CDR3 DNA reads as TGTGCCAGCAGTGAACTCGGGGGAGGTTACGAGCAGTACTTC. Translating gives CASSELGGGYEQYF.

This clone was counted only a few times. The chain carries TRBV2 and TRBJ1-1; D gene uncertain. V lost 8 bases and J 1 base, leaving 11 bases between the germline ends. The germline gives CDR1 SNHLY, CDR2 FYNNEI. This CDR3 comprises 13 residues. The CDR3 loop is CASVQRENTEAFF. In DNA form, the CDR3 reads TGTGCCAGCGTCCAGCGCGAGAACACTGAAGCTTTCTTT.

This chain uses TRBV7-9 with TRBJ2-5, with 11 nucleotides matching TRBD2. This CDR3 is built from 15 residues. V lost 3 bases and J lost 4; bases outside the gene matches: 4. Germline CDR1 is SEHNR and CDR2 is FQNEAQ (reference sequence). CDR3 residues: CASSLTSGVGETQYF. CDR3 sequence (DNA): TGTGCCAGCAGCTTGACTAGCGGGGTTGGAGAGACCCAGTACTTC.

The chain combines TRBV4-3 with TRBJ2-5, with TRBD1 identical over 7 bases. The CDR3 covers 15 residues. The V gene's germline CDR1 is LGHNA and CDR2 YSLEER. The J segment lost 6 bases and the V segment lost 1 base, leaving 8 bases of the junction unmatched. CDR3 in DNA: TGCGCCAGCAGCCAAGGGGAAGGGGGCGCGCAGACCCAGTACTTC. Encoded protein: CASSQGEGGAQTQYF.

V and J are TRBV4-2 and TRBJ2-7, with a weak D call TRBD1 (5 bases). Germline-derived CDR1 and CDR2 are LGHNA and YNFKEQ. Trimming removed 0 bases from V and 2 bases from J, with 11 bases in between. The CDR3 is made up of 15 amino acids. The CDR3 DNA is TGTGCCAGCAGCCAAGATACAGGCAGTCCCTACGAGCAGTACTTC. Translated, it gives CASSQDTGSPYEQYF.

The chain uses TRBV29-1 and TRBJ2-5; the match to TRBD2 covers 7 bases. V lost 7 bases to trimming and J lost 1 base; unmatched junction nucleotides: 9. This CDR3 is built from 14 residues. The germline gives CDR1 SQVTM, CDR2 ANQGSEA. The CDR3 is CSALSGATQETQYF. The CDR3 DNA reads as TGCAGCGCCTTAAGCGGGGCTACCCAAGAGACCCAGTACTTC.

V usage is TRBV5-1 and J usage is TRBJ2-1, with 13 bases identical to TRBD2. Looked up from germline, CDR1 is SGHRS and CDR2 is YFSETQ. Trimming removed 1 base from V and 9 bases from J; junction bases left unmatched: 4. The CDR3 consists of 15 residues. CDR3 sequence (DNA): TGCGCCAGCAGCTTGTCACTAGCGGGGGGGCGTGAGCAGTTCTTC. Its translation is CASSLSLAGGREQFF. Using reference TRBV5-1 and TRBJ2-1 for the parts outside the CDR3, the full variable domain is KAGVTQTPRYLIKTRGQQVTLSCSPISGHRSVSWYQQTPGQGLQFLFEYFSETQRNKGNFPGRFSGRQFSNSRSEMNVSTLELGDSALYLCASSLSLAGGREQFFGPGTRLTVL.

This chain uses TRBV4-3 with TRBJ2-5; D unclear. The V end lost 0 bases, the J end lost 1 base, and 6 bases lay between the germline ends. The germline CDR1 and CDR2 sequences are LGHNA and YSLEER. The CDR3 sequence is 14 residues long. The CDR3 nucleotides are TGCGCCAGCAGCCAAGAGTGGAGCCAAGAGACCCAGTACTTC. It translates to CASSQEWSQETQYF.

The chain employs TRBV28 and TRBJ1-1; 9 positions agree with TRBD1. Germline values: CDR1 MDHEN, CDR2 SYDVKM. J lost 5 bases, V lost 3 bases, and 10 bases had no gene match. CDR3 length equals 16 residues. CDR3 region: CASSFPTGGLGTEAFF. The CDR3 nucleotides read TGTGCCAGCAGTTTTCCGACAGGGGGTCTTGGGACTGAAGCTTTCTTT.

V and J are TRBV19 and TRBJ2-1; D may be TRBD2 (5 bases). Trimming left V 1 base short and J 4 bases short, with 8 bases between. CDR1 LNHDA and CDR2 SQIVND come from the germline V gene (reference sequence). The CDR3 has 14 amino acids. CDR3 loop: CASSIGLPYNEQFF. The CDR3 region has the DNA TGTGCCAGTAGTATAGGACTACCATACAATGAGCAGTTCTTC.

This clone was seen only a few times. The chain links TRBV4-3 to TRBJ2-1; D possibly corresponds to TRBD1 (6 bases). From germline, CDR1 is LGHNA and CDR2 YSLEER. This CDR3 is 15 amino acids long. V gave up 0 bases and J gave up 8 bases, with 14 bases separating them. In nucleotides, the CDR3 is TGCGCCAGCAGCCAAGATAGTACAGGGATCTATGAGCAGTTCTTC. Amino acid sequence: CASSQDSTGIYEQFF.

The CDR3 DNA follows: TGCGCCAGCAGCTTGGATCCTAGTGAAAAACTGTTTTTT. Translated: CASSLDPSEKLFF. The gene calls are TRBV5-1 and TRBJ1-4; D remains ambiguous. Germline V CDR1 and CDR2: SGHRS, YFSETQ. The germline V and J ends were trimmed by 0 bases and 7 bases, with 7 bases remaining between them. The CDR3 has 13 residues.

This clone has only one observation. The V and J genes are TRBV7-6 and TRBJ2-7; 9 nucleotides match TRBD1. Germline CDR1 is SGHVS and CDR2 is FNYEAQ. The CDR3 loop spans 17 amino acids. V lost 4 bases to trimming and J lost 2 bases; unmatched junction nucleotides: 12. The CDR3 region is CASSYPPAGTGPYEQYF. CDR3 bases: TGTGCCAGCAGCTACCCACCTGCCGGGACAGGGCCCTACGAGCAGTACTTC. Full variable domain (rest looked up from reference TRBV7-6 and TRBJ2-7): GAGVSQSPRYKVTKRGQDVALRCDPISGHVSLYWYRQALGQGPEFLTYFNYEAQQDKSGLPNDRFSAERPEGSISTLTIQRTEQRDSAMYRCASSYPPAGTGPYEQYFGPGTRLTVT.

The rearrangement uses TRBV6-5 and TRBJ1-2, with TRBD1 identical over 8 bases. Germline loops: CDR1 MNHEY, CDR2 SVGAGI. The V segment lost 7 bases and the J segment 6 bases; nucleotides outside the gene matches: 10. The length of the CDR3 is 14 residues. The CDR3 DNA sequence: TGTGCCAGCACCTTGGTGGACAGGGATGATGGCTACACCTTC. Translated: CASTLVDRDDGYTF.

This chain connects TRBV2 to TRBJ1-2; the D is unclear. Germline lookup yields CDR1 SNHLY and CDR2 FYNNEI. The germline V and J ends were trimmed by 3 bases and 1 base, with 6 bases remaining between them. This CDR3 has 13 amino acids. CDR3 sequence (DNA): TGTGCCAGCAGTGATCAGGTTAACTATGGCTACACCTTC. Its translation: CASSDQVNYGYTF.

The chain employs TRBV19 and TRBJ2-2; D remains ambiguous. The germline V gene encodes CDR1 LNHDA and CDR2 SQIVND (reference sequence). The CDR3 spans 14 residues. V shed 7 bases and J shed 0 bases, with 9 bases lying between them. The CDR3: CASIPVANTGELFF. CDR3 coding DNA: TGTGCCAGTATTCCGGTAGCGAACACCGGGGAGCTGTTTTTT. The full variable domain, with the rest looked up from reference TRBV19 and TRBJ2-2, is DGGITQSPKYLFRKEGQNVTLSCEQNLNHDAMYWYRQDPGQGLRLIYYSQIVNDFQKGDIAEGYSVSREKKESFPLTVTSAQKNPTAFYLCASIPVANTGELFFGEGSRLTVL.

The rearrangement joins TRBV29-1 to TRBJ2-5; TRBD1 is a possible D gene (6 bases). The germline V and J ends were trimmed by 6 bases and 11 bases, with 19 bases remaining between them. CDR1 is SQVTM and CDR2 is ANQGSEA in the germline V gene. The CDR3 runs to 12 residues. The CDR3 DNA is TGCAGCGTGACAGGTTCCGGTGGGGAGCAGTACTTC. It yields the protein CSVTGSGGEQYF.

The gene calls are TRBV27 and TRBJ2-2; D is undetermined. Between the trimmed V and J ends, which lost 6 bases and 6 bases, there was a span of 5 bases. Germline V lookup: CDR1 MNHEY, CDR2 SMNVEV (reference sequence). The CDR3 length is 11 residues. CDR3 sequence: CASSGSGELFF. The CDR3 DNA follows: TGTGCCAGCAGCGGGTCCGGGGAGCTGTTTTTT.

CDR3 protein: CAWGDQPQHF. For the CDR3, the DNA is TGTGCATGGGGGGATCAGCCCCAGCATTTT. V usage is TRBV21-1 and J usage is TRBJ1-5. TRBV21-1 constitutes a pseudogene. The CDR3 runs 10 residues.

J is TRBJ1-4 and V is TRBV2; D possibly corresponds to TRBD1 (5 bases). Trimming left V 6 bases short and J 8 bases short, with 13 bases between. The CDR3 spans 13 residues. Germline V gene sequence: CDR1 SNHLY, CDR2 FYNNEI. The CDR3 is CASSGTYGEKLFF. The CDR3 region has the DNA TGTGCCAGCAGCGGGACTTATGGGGAAAAACTGTTTTTT. Together with reference TRBV2 and TRBJ1-4, the CDR3 gives the full variable domain: EPEVTQTPSHQVTQMGQEVILRCVPISNHLYFYWYRQILGQKVEFLVSFYNNEISEKSEIFDDQFSVERPDGSNFTLKIRSTKLEDSAMYFCASSGTYGEKLFFGSGTQLSVL.

This chain uses TRBV2 with TRBJ2-7, with unresolved D. This CDR3 is 12 amino acids long. Germline CDR1 is SNHLY and CDR2 is FYNNEI. V was clipped by 4 bases and J by 3 bases, with 7 bases between them. CDR3 DNA: TGTGCCAGCAGTGTCAACAGCTACGAGCAGTACTTC. This encodes CASSVNSYEQYF.